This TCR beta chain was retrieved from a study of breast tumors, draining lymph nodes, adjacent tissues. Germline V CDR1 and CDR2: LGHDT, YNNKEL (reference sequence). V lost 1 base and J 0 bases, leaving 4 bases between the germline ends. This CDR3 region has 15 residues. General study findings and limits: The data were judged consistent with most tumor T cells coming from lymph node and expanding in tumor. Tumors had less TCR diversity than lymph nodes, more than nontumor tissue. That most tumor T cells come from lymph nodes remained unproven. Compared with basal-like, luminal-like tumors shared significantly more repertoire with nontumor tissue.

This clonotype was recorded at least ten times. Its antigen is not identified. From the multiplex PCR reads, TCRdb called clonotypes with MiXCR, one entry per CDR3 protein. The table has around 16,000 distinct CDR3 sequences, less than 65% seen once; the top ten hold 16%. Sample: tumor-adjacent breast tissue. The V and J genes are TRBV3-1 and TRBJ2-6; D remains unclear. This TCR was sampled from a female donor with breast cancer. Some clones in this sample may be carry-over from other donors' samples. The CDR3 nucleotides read TGTGCCAGCAGCCAAGTGACCTCTGGGGCCAACGTCCTGACTTTC. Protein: CASSQVTSGANVLTF.